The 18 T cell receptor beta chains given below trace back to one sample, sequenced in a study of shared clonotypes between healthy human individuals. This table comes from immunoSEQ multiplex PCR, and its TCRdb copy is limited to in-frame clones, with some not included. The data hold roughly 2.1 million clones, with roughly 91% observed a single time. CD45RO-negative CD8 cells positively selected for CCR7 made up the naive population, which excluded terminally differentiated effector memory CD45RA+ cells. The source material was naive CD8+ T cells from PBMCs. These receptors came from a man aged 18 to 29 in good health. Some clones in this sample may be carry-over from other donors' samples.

CDR3 protein: CASSQGFYEQYF. CDR3 DNA: TGTGCCAGCAGCCAAGGTTTCTACGAGCAGTACTTC. The V and J genes are TRBV4-2 and TRBJ2-7, with D uncertain. V gave up 1 base and J gave up 3 bases, with 4 bases separating them. Germline V lookup: CDR1 LGHNA, CDR2 YNFKEQ. This CDR3 has 12 residues.

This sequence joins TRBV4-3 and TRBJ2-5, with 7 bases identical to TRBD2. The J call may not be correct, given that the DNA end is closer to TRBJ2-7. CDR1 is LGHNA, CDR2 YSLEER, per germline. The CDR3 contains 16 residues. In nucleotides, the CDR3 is TGCGCCAGCAGCCAAGATATCCTAGCGGAAGACTACGAGCAGTACTTC. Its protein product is CASSQDILAEDYEQYF.

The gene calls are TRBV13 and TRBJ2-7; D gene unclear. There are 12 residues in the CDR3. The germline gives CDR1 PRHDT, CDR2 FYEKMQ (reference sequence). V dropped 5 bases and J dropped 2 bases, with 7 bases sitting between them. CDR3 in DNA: TGTGCCAGCAGCGGCATTACCTACGAGCAGTACTTC. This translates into CASSGITYEQYF.

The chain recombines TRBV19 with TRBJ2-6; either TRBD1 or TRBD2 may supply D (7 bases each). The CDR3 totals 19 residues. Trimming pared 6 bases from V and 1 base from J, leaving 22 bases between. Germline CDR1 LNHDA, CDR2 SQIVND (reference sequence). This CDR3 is CASRRTGATGGSGANVLTF. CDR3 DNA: TGTGCCAGTAGACGAACAGGGGCCACGGGGGGATCTGGGGCCAACGTCCTGACTTTC.

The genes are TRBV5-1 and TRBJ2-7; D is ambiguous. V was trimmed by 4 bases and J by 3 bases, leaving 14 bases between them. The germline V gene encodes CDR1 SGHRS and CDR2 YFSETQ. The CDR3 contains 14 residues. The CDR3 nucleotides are TGCGCCAGCAGCCCTGGACGGGTTGGCTACGAGCAGTACTTC. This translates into CASSPGRVGYEQYF.

CDR3 protein: CASSLWGPRTEAFF. The CDR3 coding sequence is TGTGCCAGCAGCTTATGGGGGCCACGCACTGAAGCTTTCTTT. This chain connects TRBV7-3 to TRBJ1-1; D might be TRBD1 (6 bases). The V end lost 2 bases, the J end lost 4 bases, and 11 bases lay between the germline ends. The CDR3 extends over 14 amino acids. The germline CDR1 and CDR2 sequences are SGHTA and FQGTGA.

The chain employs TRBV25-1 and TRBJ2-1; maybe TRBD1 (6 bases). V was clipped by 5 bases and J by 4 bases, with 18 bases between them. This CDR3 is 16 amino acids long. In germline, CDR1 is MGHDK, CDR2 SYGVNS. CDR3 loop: CASSRNPDSPYNEQFF. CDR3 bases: TGTGCCAGCAGTCGAAATCCGGACAGCCCTTACAATGAGCAGTTCTTC.

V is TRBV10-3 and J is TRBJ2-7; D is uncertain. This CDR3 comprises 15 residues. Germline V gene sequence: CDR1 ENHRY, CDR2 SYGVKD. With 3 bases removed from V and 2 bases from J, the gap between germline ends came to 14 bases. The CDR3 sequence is CAISDVRLSPYEQYF. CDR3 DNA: TGTGCCATCAGTGATGTCCGCCTAAGCCCCTACGAGCAGTACTTC.

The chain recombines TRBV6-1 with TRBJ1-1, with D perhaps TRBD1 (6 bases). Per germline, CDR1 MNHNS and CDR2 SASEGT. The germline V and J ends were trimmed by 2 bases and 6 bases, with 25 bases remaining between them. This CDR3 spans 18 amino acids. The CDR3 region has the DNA TGTGCCAGCAGTGAAAATCGGGGCAGGGGTGTCTTATACGCTGAAGCTTTCTTT. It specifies CASSENRGRGVLYAEAFF.

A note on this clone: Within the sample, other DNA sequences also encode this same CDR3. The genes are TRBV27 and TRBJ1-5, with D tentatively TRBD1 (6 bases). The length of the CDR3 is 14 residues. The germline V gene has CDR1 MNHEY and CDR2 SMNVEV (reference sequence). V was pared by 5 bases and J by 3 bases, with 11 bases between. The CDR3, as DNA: TGTGCCAGCAGTCTCCGACAGGCCAATCAGCCCCAGCATTTT. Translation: CASSLRQANQPQHF.

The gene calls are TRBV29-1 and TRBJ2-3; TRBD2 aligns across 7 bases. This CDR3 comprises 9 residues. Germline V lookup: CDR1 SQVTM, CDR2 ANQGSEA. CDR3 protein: CRGGDTQYF. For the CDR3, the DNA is TGCAGGGGGGGGGATACGCAGTATTTT.

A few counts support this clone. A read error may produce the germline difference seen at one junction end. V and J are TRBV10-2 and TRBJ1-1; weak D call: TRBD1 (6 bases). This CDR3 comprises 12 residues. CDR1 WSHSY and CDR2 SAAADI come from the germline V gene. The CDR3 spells CASMDSHTEAFF. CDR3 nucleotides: TGCGCCAGCATGGACAGTCACACTGAGGCTTTCTTT.

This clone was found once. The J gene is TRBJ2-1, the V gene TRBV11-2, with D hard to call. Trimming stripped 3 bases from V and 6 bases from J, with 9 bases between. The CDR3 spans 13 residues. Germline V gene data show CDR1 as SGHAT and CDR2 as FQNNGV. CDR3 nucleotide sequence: TGTGCCAGCAGCTTCCCACCAACCAATGAGCAGTTCTTC. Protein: CASSFPPTNEQFF.

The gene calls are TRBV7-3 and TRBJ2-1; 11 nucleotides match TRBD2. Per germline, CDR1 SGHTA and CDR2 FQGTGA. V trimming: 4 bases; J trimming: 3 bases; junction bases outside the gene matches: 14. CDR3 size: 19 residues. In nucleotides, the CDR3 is TGTGCCAGCAGCTCAACCCCAAGGACTAGCGGGCCGATCTACAATGAGCAGTTCTTC. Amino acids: CASSSTPRTSGPIYNEQFF.

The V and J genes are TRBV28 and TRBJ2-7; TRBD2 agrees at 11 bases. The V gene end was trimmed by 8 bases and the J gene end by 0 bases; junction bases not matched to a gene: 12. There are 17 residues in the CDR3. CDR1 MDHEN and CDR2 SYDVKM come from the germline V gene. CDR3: CASLGTSGYLSSYEQYF. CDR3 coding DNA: TGTGCCAGCCTAGGGACTAGCGGATACCTTAGCTCCTACGAGCAGTACTTC.

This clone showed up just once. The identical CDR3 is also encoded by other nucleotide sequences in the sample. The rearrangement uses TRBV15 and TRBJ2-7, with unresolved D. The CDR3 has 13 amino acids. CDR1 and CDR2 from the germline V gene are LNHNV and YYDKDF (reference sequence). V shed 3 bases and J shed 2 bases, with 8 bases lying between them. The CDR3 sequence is CATSSRAAYEQYF. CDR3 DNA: TGTGCCACCAGCAGTCGGGCCGCCTACGAGCAGTACTTC.

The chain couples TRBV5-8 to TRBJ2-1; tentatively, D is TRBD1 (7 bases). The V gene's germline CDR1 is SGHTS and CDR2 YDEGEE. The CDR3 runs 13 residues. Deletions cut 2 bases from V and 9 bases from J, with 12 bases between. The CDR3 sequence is CASSFLQGGEQFF. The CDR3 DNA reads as TGTGCCAGCAGCTTCCTCCAGGGGGGTGAGCAGTTCTTC.

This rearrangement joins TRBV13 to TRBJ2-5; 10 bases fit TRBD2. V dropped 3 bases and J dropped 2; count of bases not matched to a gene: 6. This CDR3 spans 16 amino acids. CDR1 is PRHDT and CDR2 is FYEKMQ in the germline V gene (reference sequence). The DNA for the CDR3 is TGTGCCAGCAGCTTCCCTAGCGGGAGCTCACAAGAGACCCAGTACTTC. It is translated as CASSFPSGSSQETQYF.